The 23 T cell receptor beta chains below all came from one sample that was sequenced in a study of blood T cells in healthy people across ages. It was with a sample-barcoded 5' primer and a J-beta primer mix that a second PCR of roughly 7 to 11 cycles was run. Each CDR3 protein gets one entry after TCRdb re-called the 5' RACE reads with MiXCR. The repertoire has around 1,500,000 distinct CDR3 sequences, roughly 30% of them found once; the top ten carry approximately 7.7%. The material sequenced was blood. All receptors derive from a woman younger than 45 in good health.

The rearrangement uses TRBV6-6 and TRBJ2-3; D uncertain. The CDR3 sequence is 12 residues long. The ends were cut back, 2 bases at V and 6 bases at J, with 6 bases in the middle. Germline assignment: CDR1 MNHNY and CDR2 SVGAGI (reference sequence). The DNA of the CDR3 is TGTGCCAGCAGTTACCCCTTGGATACGCAGTATTTT. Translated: CASSYPLDTQYF.

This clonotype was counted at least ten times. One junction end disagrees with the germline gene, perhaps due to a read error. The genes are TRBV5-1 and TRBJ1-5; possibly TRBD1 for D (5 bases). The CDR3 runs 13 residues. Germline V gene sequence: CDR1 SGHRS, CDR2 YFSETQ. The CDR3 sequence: CASSGGGNQPQHF. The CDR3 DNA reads TGTGCCAGCAGCGGGGGTGGCAATCAGCCCCAGCATTTT.

CDR3 nucleotides: TGTGCCAGCAGTCTCCGGAGTCAGGTTGGCTCTAGCGGCTCCTACAATGAGCAGTTCTTC. Translation gives CASSLRSQVGSSGSYNEQFF. The genes are TRBV12-3 or TRBV12-4 and TRBJ2-1; 7 bases are shared with TRBD2. This CDR3 is 20 amino acids long. The J segment lost 0 bases and the V segment lost 5 bases, leaving 19 bases of the junction unmatched.

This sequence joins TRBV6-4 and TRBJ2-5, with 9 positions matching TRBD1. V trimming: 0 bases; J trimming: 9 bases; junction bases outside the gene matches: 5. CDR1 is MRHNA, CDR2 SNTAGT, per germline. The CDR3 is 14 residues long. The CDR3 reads CASSDSDRGWPQYF. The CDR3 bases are TGTGCCAGCAGTGACTCGGACAGGGGATGGCCCCAGTACTTC.

This CDR3 reads CASSQGQEDADTQYF. The CDR3 DNA reads TGTGCCAGCAGCCAGGGACAAGAGGACGCAGATACGCAGTATTTT. The gene calls are TRBV3-1 and TRBJ2-3, with D perhaps matching TRBD1 (6 bases). Per germline, CDR1 LGHDT and CDR2 YNNKEL (reference sequence). The CDR3 totals 15 residues. Trimming shortened V by 3 bases and J by 4 bases, and 14 bases separated the two germline ends.

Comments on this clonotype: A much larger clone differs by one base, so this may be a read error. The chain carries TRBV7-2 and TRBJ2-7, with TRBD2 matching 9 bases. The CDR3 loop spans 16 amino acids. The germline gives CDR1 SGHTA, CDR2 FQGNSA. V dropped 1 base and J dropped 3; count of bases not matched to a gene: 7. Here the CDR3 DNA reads TGTGCCAGCAGCTTAGGTGATAGCGGGAGTGTCTACGAGCAGTACTTC. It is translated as CASSLGDSGSVYEQYF.

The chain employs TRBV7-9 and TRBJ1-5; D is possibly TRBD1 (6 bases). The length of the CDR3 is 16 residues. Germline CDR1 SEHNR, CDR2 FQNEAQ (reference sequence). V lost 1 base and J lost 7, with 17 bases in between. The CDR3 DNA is TGTGCCAGCAGCTTAGGGGGGGGTCAGGGGTACCAGCCCCAGCATTTT. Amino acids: CASSLGGGQGYQPQHF. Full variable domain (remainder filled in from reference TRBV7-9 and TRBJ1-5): DTGVSQNPRHKITKRGQNVTFRCDPISEHNRLYWYRQTLGQGPEFLTYFQNEAQLEKSRLLSDRFSAERPKGSFSTLEIQRTEQGDSAMYLCASSLGGGQGYQPQHFGDGTRLSIL.

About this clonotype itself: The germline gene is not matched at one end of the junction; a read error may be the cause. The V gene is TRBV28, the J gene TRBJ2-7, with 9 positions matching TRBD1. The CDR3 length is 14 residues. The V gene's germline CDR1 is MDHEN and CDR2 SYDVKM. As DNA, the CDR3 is TGTGCCGGCAGTCTCCCGGGACAGGGCTACGAGCAGTACTTC. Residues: CAGSLPGQGYEQYF.

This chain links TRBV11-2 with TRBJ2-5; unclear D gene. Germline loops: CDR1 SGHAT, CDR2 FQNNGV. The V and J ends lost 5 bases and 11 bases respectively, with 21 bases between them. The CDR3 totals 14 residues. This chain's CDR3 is CASSPQNAFYGQYF. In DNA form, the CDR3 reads TGTGCCAGCAGCCCACAAAACGCTTTCTACGGGCAGTACTTC.

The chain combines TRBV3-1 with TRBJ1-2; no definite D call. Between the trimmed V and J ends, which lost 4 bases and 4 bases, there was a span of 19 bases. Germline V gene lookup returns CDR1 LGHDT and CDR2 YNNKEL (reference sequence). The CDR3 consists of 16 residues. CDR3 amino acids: CASSPSGGRRFYGYTF. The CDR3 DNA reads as TGTGCCAGCAGCCCCAGCGGCGGCAGGCGGTTCTATGGCTACACCTTC. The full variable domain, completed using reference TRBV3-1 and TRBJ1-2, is DTAVSQTPKYLVTQMGNDKSIKCEQNLGHDTMYWYKQDSKKFLKIMFSYNNKELIINETVPNRFSPKSPDKAHLNLHINSLELGDSAVYFCASSPSGGRRFYGYTFGSGTRLTVV.

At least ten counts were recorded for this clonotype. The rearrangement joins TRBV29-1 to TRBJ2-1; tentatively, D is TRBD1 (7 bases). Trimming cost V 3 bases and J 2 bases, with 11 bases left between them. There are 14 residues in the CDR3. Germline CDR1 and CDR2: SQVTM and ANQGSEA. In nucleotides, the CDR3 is TGCAGCGTTGAGGGCAGGGGGGCCTACAATGAGCAGTTCTTC. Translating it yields CSVEGRGAYNEQFF.

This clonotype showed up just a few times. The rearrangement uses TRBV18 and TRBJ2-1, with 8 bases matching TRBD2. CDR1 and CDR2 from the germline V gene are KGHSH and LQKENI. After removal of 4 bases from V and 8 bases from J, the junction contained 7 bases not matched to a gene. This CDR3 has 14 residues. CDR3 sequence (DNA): TGTGCCAGCTCACTACAGCGGGAGAGGTATGAGCAGTTCTTC. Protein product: CASSLQRERYEQFF.

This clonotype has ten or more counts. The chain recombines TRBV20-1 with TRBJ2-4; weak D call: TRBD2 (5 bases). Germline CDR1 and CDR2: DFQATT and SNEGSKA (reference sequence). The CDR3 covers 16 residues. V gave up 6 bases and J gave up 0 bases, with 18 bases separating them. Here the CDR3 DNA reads TGCAGTGCCCCACCGACGGACTTTTTAGCCAAAAACATTCAGTACTTC. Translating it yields CSAPPTDFLAKNIQYF.

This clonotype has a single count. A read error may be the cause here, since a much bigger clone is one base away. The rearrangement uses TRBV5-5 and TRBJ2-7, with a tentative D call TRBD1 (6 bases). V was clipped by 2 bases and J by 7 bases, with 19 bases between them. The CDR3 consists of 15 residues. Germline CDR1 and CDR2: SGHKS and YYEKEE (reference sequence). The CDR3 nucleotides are TGTGCCAGCAGCTTAAGTTCAGGGGATTACCTGGAGCAGTACTTC. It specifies CASSLSSGDYLEQYF.

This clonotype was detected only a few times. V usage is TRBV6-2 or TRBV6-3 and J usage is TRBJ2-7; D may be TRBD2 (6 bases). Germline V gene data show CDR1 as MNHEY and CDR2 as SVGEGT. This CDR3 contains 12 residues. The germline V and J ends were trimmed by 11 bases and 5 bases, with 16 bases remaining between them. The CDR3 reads CALGAGRDEQYF. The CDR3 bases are TGTGCCCTGGGAGCGGGCAGAGACGAGCAGTACTTC.

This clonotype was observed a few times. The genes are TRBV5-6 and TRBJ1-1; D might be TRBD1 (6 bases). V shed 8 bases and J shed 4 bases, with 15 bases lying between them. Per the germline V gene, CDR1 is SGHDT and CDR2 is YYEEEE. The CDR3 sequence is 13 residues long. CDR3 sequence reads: CASHFEGGTEAFF. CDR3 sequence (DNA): TGTGCCAGTCACTTTGAAGGGGGCACTGAAGCTTTCTTT.

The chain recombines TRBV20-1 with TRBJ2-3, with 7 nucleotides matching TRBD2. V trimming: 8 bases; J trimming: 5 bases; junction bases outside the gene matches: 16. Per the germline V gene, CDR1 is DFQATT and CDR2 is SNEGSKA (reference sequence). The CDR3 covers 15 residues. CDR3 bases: TGCAGTCTTACTTCGAGTGCGGGGGAGGGAGATACGCAGTATTTT. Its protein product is CSLTSSAGEGDTQYF.

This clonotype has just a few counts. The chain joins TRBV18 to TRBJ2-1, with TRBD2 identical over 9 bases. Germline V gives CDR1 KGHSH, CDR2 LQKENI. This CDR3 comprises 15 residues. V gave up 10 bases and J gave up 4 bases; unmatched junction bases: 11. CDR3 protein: CATQAAGGSYNEQFF. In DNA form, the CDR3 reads TGTGCCACCCAAGCGGCGGGAGGGTCTTACAATGAGCAGTTCTTC.

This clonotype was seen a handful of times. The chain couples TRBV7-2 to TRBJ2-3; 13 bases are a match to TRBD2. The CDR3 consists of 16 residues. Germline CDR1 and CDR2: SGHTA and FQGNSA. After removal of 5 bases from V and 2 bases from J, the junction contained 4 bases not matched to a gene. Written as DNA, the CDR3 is TGTGCCAGCAGCACGGGACTAGCGGGGTTCACAGATACGCAGTATTTT. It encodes CASSTGLAGFTDTQYF.

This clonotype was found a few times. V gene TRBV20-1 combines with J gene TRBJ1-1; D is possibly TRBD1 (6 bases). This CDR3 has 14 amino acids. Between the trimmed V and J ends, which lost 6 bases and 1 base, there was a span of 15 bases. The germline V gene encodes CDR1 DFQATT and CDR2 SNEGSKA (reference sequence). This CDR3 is CSARGQLKNTEAFF. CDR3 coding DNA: TGCAGTGCCAGGGGACAACTAAAGAACACTGAAGCTTTCTTT.

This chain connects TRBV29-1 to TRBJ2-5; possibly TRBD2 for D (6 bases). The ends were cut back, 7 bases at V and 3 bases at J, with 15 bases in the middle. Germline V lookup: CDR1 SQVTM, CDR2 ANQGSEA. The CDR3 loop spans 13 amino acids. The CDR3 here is CSARGPGEETQYF. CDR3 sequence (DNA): TGCAGCGCCCGGGGACCGGGGGAAGAGACCCAGTACTTC. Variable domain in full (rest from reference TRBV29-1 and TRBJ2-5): SAVISQKPSRDICQRGTSLTIQCQVDSQVTMMFWYRQQPGQSLTLIATANQGSEATYESGFVIDKFPISRPNLTFSTLTVSNMSPEDSSIYLCSARGPGEETQYFGPGTRLLVL.

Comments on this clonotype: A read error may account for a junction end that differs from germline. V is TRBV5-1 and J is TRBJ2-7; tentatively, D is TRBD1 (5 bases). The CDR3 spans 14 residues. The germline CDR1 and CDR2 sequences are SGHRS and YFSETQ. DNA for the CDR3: TGCGCCGGCAGGAAGGACACAGGAGAGAATGAGCAGTACTTC. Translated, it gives CAGRKDTGENEQYF.

The chain's CDR3 is CASSPSGGDGINEQFF. In DNA form, the CDR3 reads TGCGCCAGCAGCCCCTCTGGGGGAGACGGTATAAATGAGCAGTTCTTC. The rearrangement links TRBV5-1 to TRBJ2-1; TRBD1 or TRBD2 may be the D gene (5 bases each). Germline V gene data show CDR1 as SGHRS and CDR2 as YFSETQ. The CDR3 contains 16 residues. Trimming removed 4 bases from V and 7 bases from J, with 21 bases in between.